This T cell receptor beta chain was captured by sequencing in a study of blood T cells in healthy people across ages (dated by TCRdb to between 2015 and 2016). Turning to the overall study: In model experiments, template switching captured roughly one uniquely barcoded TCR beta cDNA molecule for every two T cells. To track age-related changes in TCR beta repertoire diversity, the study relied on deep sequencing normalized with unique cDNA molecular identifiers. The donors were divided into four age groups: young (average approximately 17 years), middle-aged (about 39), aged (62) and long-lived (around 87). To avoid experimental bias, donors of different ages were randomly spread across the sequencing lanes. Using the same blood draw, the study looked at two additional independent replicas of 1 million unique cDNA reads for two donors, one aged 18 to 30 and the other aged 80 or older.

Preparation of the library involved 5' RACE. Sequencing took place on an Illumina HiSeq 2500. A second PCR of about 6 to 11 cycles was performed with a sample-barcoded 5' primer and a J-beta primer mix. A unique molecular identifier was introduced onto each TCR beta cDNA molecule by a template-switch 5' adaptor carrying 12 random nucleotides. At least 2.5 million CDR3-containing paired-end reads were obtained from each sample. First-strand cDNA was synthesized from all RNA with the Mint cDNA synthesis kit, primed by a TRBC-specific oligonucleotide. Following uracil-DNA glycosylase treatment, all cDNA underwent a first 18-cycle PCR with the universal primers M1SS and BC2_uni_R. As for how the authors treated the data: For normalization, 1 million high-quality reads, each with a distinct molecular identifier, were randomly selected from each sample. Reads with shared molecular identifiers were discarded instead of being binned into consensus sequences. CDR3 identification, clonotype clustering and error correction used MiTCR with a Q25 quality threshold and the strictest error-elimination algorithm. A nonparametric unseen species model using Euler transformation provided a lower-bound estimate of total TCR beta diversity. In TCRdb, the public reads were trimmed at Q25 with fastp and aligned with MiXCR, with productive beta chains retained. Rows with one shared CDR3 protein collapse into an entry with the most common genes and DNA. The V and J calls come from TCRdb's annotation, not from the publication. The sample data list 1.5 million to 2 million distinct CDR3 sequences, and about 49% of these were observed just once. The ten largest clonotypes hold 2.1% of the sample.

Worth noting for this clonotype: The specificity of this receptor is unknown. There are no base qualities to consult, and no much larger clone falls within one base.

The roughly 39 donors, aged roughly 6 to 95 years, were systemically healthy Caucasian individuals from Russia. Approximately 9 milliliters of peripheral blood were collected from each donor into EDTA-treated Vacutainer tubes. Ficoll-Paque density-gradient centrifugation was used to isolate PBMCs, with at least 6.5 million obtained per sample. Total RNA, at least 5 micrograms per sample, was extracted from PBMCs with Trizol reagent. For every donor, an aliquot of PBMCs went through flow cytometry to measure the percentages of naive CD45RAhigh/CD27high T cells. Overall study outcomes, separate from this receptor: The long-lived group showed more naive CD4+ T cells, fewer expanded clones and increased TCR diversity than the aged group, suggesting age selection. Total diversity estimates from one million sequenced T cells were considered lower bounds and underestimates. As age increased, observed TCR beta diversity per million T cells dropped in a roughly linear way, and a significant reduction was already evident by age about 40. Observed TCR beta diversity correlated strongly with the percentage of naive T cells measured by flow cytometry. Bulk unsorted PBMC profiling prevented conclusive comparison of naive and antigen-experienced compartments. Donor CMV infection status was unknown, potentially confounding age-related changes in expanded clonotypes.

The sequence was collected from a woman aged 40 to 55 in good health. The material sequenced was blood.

The CDR3 is CASSPLATYEQYF. The bases are TGTGCCAGCAGCCCCCTCGCTACTTACGAGCAGTACTTC. The chain is made from TRBV7-2 and TRBJ2-7, with an unclear D gene assignment. V is pared back by 5 bases and J by 4 bases, with 12 bases lying between the germline termini. The CDR3 measures 13 amino acids from cysteine to phenylalanine. The retained sequence is limited to the CDR3, 39 bases, with the frame set at the first base. Reading the germline V gene gives CDR1 SGHTA and CDR2 FQGNSA. This CDR3, with the reference TRBV7-2 and TRBJ2-7 proteins standing in past its ends, gives the full variable domain GAGVSQSPSNKVTEKGKDVELRCDPISGHTALYWYRQSLGQGLEFLIYFQGNSAPDKSGLPSDRFSAERTGGSVSTLTIQRTQQEDSAVYLCASSPLATYEQYFGPGTRLTVT.